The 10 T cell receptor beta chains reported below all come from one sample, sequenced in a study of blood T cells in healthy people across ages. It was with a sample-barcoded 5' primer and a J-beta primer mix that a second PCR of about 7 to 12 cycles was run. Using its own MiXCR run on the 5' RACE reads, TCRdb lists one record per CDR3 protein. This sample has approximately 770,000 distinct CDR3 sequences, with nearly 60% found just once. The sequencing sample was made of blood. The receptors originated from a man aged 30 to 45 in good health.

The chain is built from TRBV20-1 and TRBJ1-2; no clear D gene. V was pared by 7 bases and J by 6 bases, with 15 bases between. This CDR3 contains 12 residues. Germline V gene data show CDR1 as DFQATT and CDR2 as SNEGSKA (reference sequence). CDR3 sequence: CSVVRVVDGYTF. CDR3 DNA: TGCAGTGTGGTGAGGGTGGTGGATGGCTACACCTTC.

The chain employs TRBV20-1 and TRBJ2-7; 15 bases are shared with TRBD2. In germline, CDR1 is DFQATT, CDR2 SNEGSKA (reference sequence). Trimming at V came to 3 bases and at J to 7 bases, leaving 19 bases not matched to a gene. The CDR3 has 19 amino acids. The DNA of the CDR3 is TGCAGTGCTAGCCTGTTGGGACTAGCGGGAGGTCGTTCCTACAATGAGCAGTACTTC. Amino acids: CSASLLGLAGGRSYNEQYF.

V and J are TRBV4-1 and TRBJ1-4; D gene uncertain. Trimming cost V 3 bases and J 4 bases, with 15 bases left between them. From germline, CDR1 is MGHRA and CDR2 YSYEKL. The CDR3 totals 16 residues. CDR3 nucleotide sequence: TGCGCCAGCAGCCATCTCCTCCCGCGGGTTAATGAAAAACTGTTTTTT. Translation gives CASSHLLPRVNEKLFF.

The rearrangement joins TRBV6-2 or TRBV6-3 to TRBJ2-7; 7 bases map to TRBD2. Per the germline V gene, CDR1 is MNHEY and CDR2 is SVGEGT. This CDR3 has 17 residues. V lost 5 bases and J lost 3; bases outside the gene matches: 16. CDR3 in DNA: TGTGCCAGCAGTAGACCTGTACTGGCGGGAGATCTCTACGAGCAGTACTTC. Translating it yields CASSRPVLAGDLYEQYF.

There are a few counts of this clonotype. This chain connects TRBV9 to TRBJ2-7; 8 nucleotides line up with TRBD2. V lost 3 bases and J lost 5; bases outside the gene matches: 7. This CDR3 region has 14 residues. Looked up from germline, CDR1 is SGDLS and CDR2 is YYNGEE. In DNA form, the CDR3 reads TGTGCCAGCAGCGCGTCGGGGGGGTCCAACGAGCAGTACTTC. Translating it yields CASSASGGSNEQYF. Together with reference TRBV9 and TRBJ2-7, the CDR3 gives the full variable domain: DSGVTQTPKHLITATGQRVTLRCSPRSGDLSVYWYQQSLDQGLQFLIQYYNGEERAKGNILERFSAQQFPDLHSELNLSSLELGDSALYFCASSASGGSNEQYFGPGTRLTVT.

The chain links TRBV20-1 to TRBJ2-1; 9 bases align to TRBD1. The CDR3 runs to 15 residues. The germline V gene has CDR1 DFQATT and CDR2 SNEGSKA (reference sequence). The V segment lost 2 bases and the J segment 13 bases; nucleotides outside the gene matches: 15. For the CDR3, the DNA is TGCAGTGCTAGATTGGGACAGGGTTCTCCTTACAATCAGTTCTTC. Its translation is CSARLGQGSPYNQFF.

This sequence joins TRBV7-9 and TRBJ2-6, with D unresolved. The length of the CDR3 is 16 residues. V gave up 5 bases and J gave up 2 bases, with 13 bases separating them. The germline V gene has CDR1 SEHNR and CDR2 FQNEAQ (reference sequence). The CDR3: CASSLFERTGANVLTF. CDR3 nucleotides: TGTGCCAGCAGCCTTTTCGAGAGAACTGGGGCCAACGTCCTGACTTTC. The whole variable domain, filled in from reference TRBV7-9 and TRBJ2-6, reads DTGVSQNPRHKITKRGQNVTFRCDPISEHNRLYWYRQTLGQGPEFLTYFQNEAQLEKSRLLSDRFSAERPKGSFSTLEIQRTEQGDSAMYLCASSLFERTGANVLTFGAGSRLTVL.

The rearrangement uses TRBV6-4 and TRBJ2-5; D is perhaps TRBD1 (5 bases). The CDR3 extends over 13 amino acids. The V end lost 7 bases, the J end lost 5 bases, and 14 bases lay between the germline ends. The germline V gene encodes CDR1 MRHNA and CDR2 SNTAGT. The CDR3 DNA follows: TGTGCCAGCACAAGTAGGGGAATGGAGACCCAGTACTTC. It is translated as CASTSRGMETQYF.

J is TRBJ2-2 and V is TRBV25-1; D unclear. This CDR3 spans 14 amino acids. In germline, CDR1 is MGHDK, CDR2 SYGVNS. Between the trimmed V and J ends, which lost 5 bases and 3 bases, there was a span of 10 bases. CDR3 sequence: CASSSSRYTGELFF. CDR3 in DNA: TGTGCCAGCAGTTCCTCGAGGTACACCGGGGAGCTGTTTTTT.

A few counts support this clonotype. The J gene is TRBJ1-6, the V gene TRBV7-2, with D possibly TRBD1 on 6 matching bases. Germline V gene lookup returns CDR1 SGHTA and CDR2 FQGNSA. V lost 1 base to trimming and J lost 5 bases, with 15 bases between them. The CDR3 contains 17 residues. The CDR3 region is CASSLVPPGADNSPLHF. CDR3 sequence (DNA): TGTGCCAGCAGCTTAGTCCCCCCAGGGGCAGATAATTCACCCCTCCACTTT.